Presented here are 25 T cell receptor beta chains from one specimen sequenced in a study of somatic mutations in cytotoxic T cells in rheumatoid arthritis. Clones were sequenced by immunoSEQ multiplex PCR, and TCRdb holds only the in-frame ones, with some missing. The sample has about 29,000 clones, about 88% seen once; the top ten hold 9.4%. The sample was CD8+ T cells sorted from blood. The receptors derive from an adult with rheumatoid arthritis.

The chain carries TRBV9 and TRBJ2-5, with D maybe TRBD2 (6 bases). The DNA end is a closer match to TRBJ2-7, so the J assignment may be wrong. CDR1 SGDLS and CDR2 YYNGEE come from the germline V gene. The CDR3 is 13 amino acids. The DNA of the CDR3 is TGTGCCAGCAGCGTCGGGGGATCTGACGAGCAGTACTTC. Protein sequence: CASSVGGSDEQYF.

This clone has just a few counts. The chain is built from TRBV6-5 and TRBJ2-7, with D hard to call. V was shortened by 5 bases and J by 1 base, with 12 bases between the two germline ends. The CDR3 has 14 amino acids. In germline, CDR1 is MNHEY, CDR2 SVGAGI. The CDR3 DNA is TGTGCCAGCAGTCCCTCTGTCGGGTCCTACGAGCAGTACTTC. This gives the protein CASSPSVGSYEQYF.

The gene calls are TRBV4-1 and TRBJ1-4, with a tentative D call TRBD1 (6 bases). Germline assignment: CDR1 MGHRA and CDR2 YSYEKL. With 1 base removed from V and 5 bases from J, the gap between germline ends came to 14 bases. This CDR3 comprises 16 residues. This chain's CDR3 is CASSQVQGGSNEKLFF. The CDR3 coding sequence is TGCGCCAGCAGCCAAGTACAGGGTGGGAGCAATGAAAAACTGTTTTTT.

The sample holds a few counts of this clone. The chain recombines TRBV7-3 with TRBJ2-7; 7 bases align to TRBD1. The CDR3 has 15 residues. Germline V lookup: CDR1 SGHTA, CDR2 FQGTGA. V lost 6 bases and J lost 4; bases outside the gene matches: 12. The CDR3 coding sequence is TGTGCCAGCAGTTATACCGCCGGGACAGATTACGAGCAGTACTTC. It specifies CASSYTAGTDYEQYF. The entire variable domain, with the rest obtained from reference TRBV7-3 and TRBJ2-7, is as follows: GAGVSQTPSNKVTEKGKYVELRCDPISGHTALYWYRQSLGQGPEFLIYFQGTGAADDSGLPNDRFFAVRPEGSVSTLKIQRTERGDSAVYLCASSYTAGTDYEQYFGPGTRLTVT.

CDR3 nucleotide sequence: TGTGCCAGCAGTCCTACAGGGTCCTCCTACGAGCAGTACTTC. Protein sequence: CASSPTGSSYEQYF. The chain has TRBV6-5 and TRBJ2-7, with D maybe TRBD1 (6 bases). Trimming removed 5 bases at V and 0 bases at J, with 11 bases between. CDR3 size: 14 residues. The germline gives CDR1 MNHEY, CDR2 SVGAGI.

The V and J genes are TRBV7-9 and TRBJ2-3; maybe TRBD1 (6 bases). This CDR3 has 17 residues. From germline, CDR1 is SEHNR and CDR2 FQNEAQ (reference sequence). V was cut by 3 bases and J by 2 bases, with 18 bases left in between. Here the CDR3 DNA reads TGTGCCAGCAGCTTTTCCCTGACAGGAGATGCCACAGATACGCAGTATTTT. It yields the protein CASSFSLTGDATDTQYF.

The J gene is TRBJ1-1, the V gene TRBV5-4; 10 bases are shared with TRBD1. Per the germline V gene, CDR1 is SGHNT and CDR2 is YYREEE (reference sequence). V gave up 5 bases and J gave up 3 bases; unmatched junction bases: 4. The CDR3 is 14 residues long. This CDR3 reads CASSPGTGDTEAFF. The CDR3 nucleotides read TGTGCCAGCAGTCCCGGGACAGGGGACACTGAAGCTTTCTTT.

This chain connects TRBV28 to TRBJ2-7; TRBD1 aligns across 10 bases. V dropped 5 bases and J dropped 7; count of bases not matched to a gene: 8. CDR3 length: 14 amino acids. Germline lookup yields CDR1 MDHEN and CDR2 SYDVKM. The CDR3 DNA reads as TGTGCCAGCAGTGCAACCGGGACAGGGGAGGAGCAGTACTTC. The encoded protein is CASSATGTGEEQYF.

The chain combines TRBV5-6 with TRBJ1-2; unclear D gene. The germline V gene encodes CDR1 SGHDT and CDR2 YYEEEE. The CDR3 contains 13 residues. Trimming removed 4 bases from V and 14 bases from J, with 21 bases in between. The CDR3 DNA follows: TGTGCCAGCAGCGCGGACGGCTTCCCCCCCGAAACCTTC. Translated, it gives CASSADGFPPETF.

The V and J genes are TRBV7-9 and TRBJ2-7; tentative D call: TRBD2 (5 bases). The CDR3 is 17 amino acids. Deletions cut 2 bases from V and 4 bases from J, with 21 bases between. Germline CDR1 and CDR2: SEHNR and FQNEAQ (reference sequence). CDR3 amino acids: CASSLLAAHSDLYEQYF. CDR3 DNA: TGTGCCAGCAGCTTACTAGCTGCTCACTCAGACCTTTACGAGCAGTACTTC.

The rearrangement uses TRBV9 and TRBJ2-7, with 7 bases that match TRBD1. The CDR3 is 14 residues long. With 4 bases clipped from V and 0 bases from J, the junction kept 4 bases outside the gene matches. In germline, CDR1 is SGDLS, CDR2 YYNGEE. The CDR3: CASSPWDSSYEQYF. CDR3 nucleotides: TGTGCCAGCAGCCCGTGGGACAGCTCCTACGAGCAGTACTTC.

The CDR3 nucleotides are TGTGCCTGGACCATTGTAAGAAACACTGAAGCTTTCTTT. It specifies CAWTIVRNTEAFF. The chain combines TRBV30 with TRBJ1-1, with no clear D. Between the trimmed V and J ends, which lost 4 bases and 2 bases, there was a span of 11 bases. CDR1 is GTSNPN, CDR2 SVGIG, per germline (reference sequence). The CDR3 length is 13 residues.

The DNA for the CDR3 is TGTGCCAGCAGCCCCGGGACTAGCGAAGAGACCCAGTACTTC. Protein product: CASSPGTSEETQYF. The V gene is TRBV6-5, the J gene TRBJ2-5; the match to TRBD2 covers 10 bases. Losses at the gene ends were 6 bases for V and 3 bases for J; bases not matched to a gene: 4. Germline values: CDR1 MNHEY, CDR2 SVGAGI. The CDR3 is 14 amino acids.

The rearrangement uses TRBV11-2 and TRBJ2-7, with 7 bases matching TRBD2. The CDR3 loop spans 15 amino acids. CDR1 SGHAT and CDR2 FQNNGV come from the germline V gene. J gave up 5 bases and V 1 base, and 8 bases lay outside the gene matches. Here the CDR3 reads CASSLGGGGFDEQYF. CDR3 DNA: TGTGCCAGCAGCTTAGGGGGGGGAGGGTTCGACGAGCAGTACTTC.

This chain joins TRBV7-3 and TRBJ2-1; 14 bases agree with TRBD2. Germline trimming cut 5 bases from V and 5 bases from J; bases unmatched to any gene: 2. There are 15 residues in the CDR3. CDR1 and CDR2 (germline): SGHTA, FQGTGA. The CDR3 DNA is TGTGCCAGCAGCGGACTAGCGGGAGGAGACAATGAGCAGTTCTTC. This codes for CASSGLAGGDNEQFF.

This clone has only a few counts. The chain joins TRBV30 to TRBJ1-1, with 9 positions matching TRBD1. Trimming removed 7 bases from V and 5 bases from J; junction bases left unmatched: 5. Germline-derived CDR1 and CDR2 are GTSNPN and SVGIG (reference sequence). This CDR3 spans 12 amino acids. The DNA for the CDR3 is TGTGCCTCGACGACAGGGGGGACTGAAGCTTTCTTT. Translating gives CASTTGGTEAFF.

This clone was counted a single time. The chain joins TRBV11-1 to TRBJ2-2, with 9 positions matching TRBD1. Germline V lookup: CDR1 SGHAT, CDR2 FQDESV (reference sequence). V lost 5 bases to trimming and J lost 1 base; unmatched junction nucleotides: 5. There are 16 residues in the CDR3. The CDR3 DNA reads as TGTGCCAGCAGCCTAGGGACAGGGAGGAACACCGGGGAGCTGTTTTTT. Translated, it gives CASSLGTGRNTGELFF.

The chain has TRBV27 and TRBJ2-5; TRBD1 matches 8 bases. Germline V gene sequence: CDR1 MNHEY, CDR2 SMNVEV (reference sequence). The ends lost 5 bases at V and 4 bases at J; junction bases unmatched: 6. The CDR3 runs to 14 residues. Written as DNA, the CDR3 is TGTGCCAGCAGTCCCCGACAGGGGTCAGAGACCCAGTACTTC. This encodes CASSPRQGSETQYF.

The chain combines TRBV7-8 with TRBJ1-1, with 7 bases identical to TRBD1. The CDR3 length is 15 residues. V was pared by 5 bases and J by 4 bases, with 10 bases of the junction left unmatched. CDR1 is SGHVS and CDR2 is FQNEAQ in the germline V gene. The DNA of the CDR3 is TGTGCCAGCAGCCTATATTATCAGGGGGGCACTGAAGCTTTCTTT. Its translation: CASSLYYQGGTEAFF.

The gene calls are TRBV29-1 and TRBJ1-2, with 11 positions matching TRBD1. CDR1 and CDR2 (germline): SQVTM, ANQGSEA. V lost 4 bases to trimming and J lost 8 bases; unmatched junction nucleotides: 6. The CDR3 extends over 13 amino acids. For the CDR3, the DNA is TGCAGCGTTGGAGGGGGACAGGGGGGCGGCTACACCTTC. Its translation: CSVGGGQGGGYTF.

This clone came up once. The chain recombines TRBV7-2 with TRBJ2-3, with 7 bases matching TRBD2. Trimming at V came to 0 bases and at J to 2 bases, leaving 5 bases not matched to a gene. This CDR3 is built from 16 residues. CDR1 is SGHTA, CDR2 FQGNSA, per germline. This CDR3 reads CASSLAPAGYTDTQYF. In nucleotides, the CDR3 is TGTGCCAGCAGCTTAGCCCCAGCGGGGTACACAGATACGCAGTATTTT.

This sequence joins TRBV27 and TRBJ2-5; 7 bases align to TRBD2. The V segment lost 6 bases and the J segment 1 base; nucleotides outside the gene matches: 14. This CDR3 is built from 17 residues. CDR1 is MNHEY and CDR2 is SMNVEV in the germline V gene (reference sequence). CDR3 coding DNA: TGTGCCAGCAGCCCTAAGGGGCTAGCGGACTTCCAAGAGACCCAGTACTTC. Protein: CASSPKGLADFQETQYF.

The table lists this clone with a few counts. The chain recombines TRBV7-9 with TRBJ1-1; the match to TRBD1 covers 9 bases. The CDR3 extends over 14 amino acids. Trimming took 5 bases from V and 5 from J; bases not matched to a gene: 6. The germline CDR1 and CDR2 sequences are SEHNR and FQNEAQ (reference sequence). CDR3: CASSPRDRVTEAFF. In nucleotides, the CDR3 is TGTGCCAGCAGCCCGCGGGACAGGGTAACTGAAGCTTTCTTT. Filled out from reference TRBV7-9 and TRBJ1-1, the complete variable domain reads DTGVSQNPRHKITKRGQNVTFRCDPISEHNRLYWYRQTLGQGPEFLTYFQNEAQLEKSRLLSDRFSAERPKGSFSTLEIQRTEQGDSAMYLCASSPRDRVTEAFFGQGTRLTVV.

The chain carries TRBV28 and TRBJ2-5; 7 nucleotides match TRBD2. Germline V lookup: CDR1 MDHEN, CDR2 SYDVKM. The J segment lost 1 base and the V segment lost 6 bases, leaving 8 bases of the junction unmatched. The CDR3 has 15 amino acids. As DNA, the CDR3 is TGTGCCAGCAGCCCTAGGGGAGGGGCCCAAGAGACCCAGTACTTC. Translation gives CASSPRGGAQETQYF.

Here the CDR3 reads CASSQAKVTEAFF. The DNA for the CDR3 is TGTGCCAGCAGCCAAGCAAAGGTAACTGAAGCTTTCTTT. The V gene is TRBV14, the J gene TRBJ1-1; D is unresolved. V was pared by 1 base and J by 5 bases, with 8 bases between. CDR3 length: 13 residues. Germline V gene sequence: CDR1 SGHDN, CDR2 FVKESK. The variable domain in full, completed from reference TRBV14 and TRBJ1-1, reads EAGVTQFPSHSVIEKGQTVTLRCDPISGHDNLYWYRRVMGKEIKFLLHFVKESKQDESGMPNNRFLAERTGGTYSTLKVQPAELEDSGVYFCASSQAKVTEAFFGQGTRLTVV.